Below, one T cell receptor (beta chain) is given with its context. Its matching antigen is unknown. These data are taken from a study of radiotherapy plus CTLA-4 blockade in lung cancer. Study summary: Objective response was observed in about 19% of patients, and disease control in roughly 30%. Study outcomes and limitations: Blood saw expansion of tumor-derived TCR clones after radiotherapy plus ipilimumab.

This table comes from immunoSEQ multiplex PCR, and its TCRdb copy is limited to in-frame clones, with some not included. The top ten hold 2% to 2.5% of the sample, which has some 77,000 clones, around 87% seen once. Germline assignment: CDR1 SGHVS and CDR2 FQNEAQ. The CDR3 extends over 17 amino acids. J was trimmed by 4 bases and V by 0 bases; bases with no gene match: 7. This receptor was identified in a human donor with non-small cell lung cancer who had a partial response to radiotherapy plus ipilimumab. Material: peripheral blood, obtained from a patient treated with radiotherapy plus ipilimumab. The rearrangement links TRBV7-8 to TRBJ2-1; 9 nucleotides agree with TRBD2. CDR3 protein: CASSLARTAGGYNEQFF. The CDR3 DNA sequence: TGTGCCAGCAGCTTAGCGCGGACGGCGGGAGGGTACAATGAGCAGTTCTTC.